This entry features one TCR beta chain sequence. The data were obtained in a study of control samples from healthy donors and cancer patients. Assay: immunoSEQ multiplex PCR; the TCRdb copy retains only in-frame clones and omits some. The sample carries roughly 100,000 clones, 92% recorded once. The TCR originated in a woman in her late teens or twenties in good health. The source material was blood.

The CDR3 here is CASSLNSGTGVNEQFF. In DNA form, the CDR3 reads TGTGCCAGCAGCTTAAATTCAGGGACAGGGGTCAATGAGCAGTTCTTC. This chain connects TRBV7-7 to TRBJ2-1; 10 bases line up with TRBD1. J lost 6 bases, V lost 2 bases, and 7 bases had no gene match. This CDR3 has 16 amino acids. CDR1 and CDR2 from the germline V gene are SSHAT and FNYEAQ (reference sequence).